This T cell receptor (beta chain) was observed in a study of blood T cell repertoires in COVID-19. About the study: Acute and convalescent COVID-19 samples came from the United States, Italy and Spain. PBMCs, B-cell-depleted T cells, or T cells provided the cDNA or gDNA that made up the material.

Per the authors' pipeline: Amplification with reference gene primers provided the estimates of nucleated cell counts. Libraries were prepared by immunoSEQ multiplex PCR; TCRdb keeps only in-frame clonotypes and omits some of them. That table supplies the V and J calls and clone size; D and trimming were determined from the DNA. The repertoire includes 150,000 or so clones, 90% of them detected once, and 18% sits in the top ten. CDR3 length: 14 amino acids. Looked up from germline, CDR1 is SNHLY and CDR2 is FYNNEI. Trimming took 4 bases from V and 1 from J; bases not matched to a gene: 1. This sequence was found in a man aged 55-75 years with active or convalescent COVID-19. Sequencing input: peripheral blood. This sequence joins TRBV2 and TRBJ1-2, with 9 bases aligning to TRBD1. This CDR3 is CASSGTGVNYGYTF. Here the CDR3 DNA reads TGTGCCAGCAGTGGGACAGGGGTTAACTATGGCTACACCTTC. The variable domain in full, with the rest retrieved from reference TRBV2 and TRBJ1-2, is EPEVTQTPSHQVTQMGQEVILRCVPISNHLYFYWYRQILGQKVEFLVSFYNNEISEKSEIFDDQFSVERPDGSNFTLKIRSTKLEDSAMYFCASSGTGVNYGYTFGSGTRLTVV.